A few counts support the clone carrying this TCR beta chain. Its antigen is still unknown. The TCR library protocol was used to attach unique molecular identifiers. These identifiers were attached to individual cDNA molecules. TCRdb re-analysed the 5' RACE reads in MiXCR, keeping a single row per CDR3 protein. The table has about 90,000 distinct CDR3 sequences, 10% to 15% seen once. The data are from a study of early T cells in non-severe SARS-CoV-2 infection. Study-wide context: Chains from this unsorted whole-blood bulk RNA could not be paired.

General observations from the study: VDJdb matching skewed toward anti-spike CD8 responses, missing private and CD4 specificities.

Germline lookup yields CDR1 SQVTM and CDR2 ANQGSEA. Trimming removed 7 bases from V and 4 bases from J; junction bases left unmatched: 9. CDR3 length equals 15 residues. The receptor comes from an adult who was a healthcare worker with PCR-confirmed SARS-CoV-2 infection or an uninfected control (not recorded which). This specimen consisted of whole blood, obtained at baseline. The chain recombines TRBV29-1 with TRBJ2-6; the match to TRBD1 covers 8 bases. CDR3: CSGTDPGGGANVLTF. CDR3 DNA: TGCAGCGGAACCGATCCAGGGGGCGGGGCCAACGTCCTGACTTTC.